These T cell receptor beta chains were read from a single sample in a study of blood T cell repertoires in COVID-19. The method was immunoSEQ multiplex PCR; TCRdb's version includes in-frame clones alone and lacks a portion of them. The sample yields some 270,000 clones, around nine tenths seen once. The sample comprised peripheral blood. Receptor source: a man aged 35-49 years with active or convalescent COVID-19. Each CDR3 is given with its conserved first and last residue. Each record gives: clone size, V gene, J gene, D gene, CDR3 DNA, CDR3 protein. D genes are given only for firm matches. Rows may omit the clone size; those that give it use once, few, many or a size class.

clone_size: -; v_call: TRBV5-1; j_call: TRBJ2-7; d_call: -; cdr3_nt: TGCGCCAGCAGACTATCTAGCTCCTACGAGCAGTACTTC; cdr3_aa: CASRLSSSYEQYF
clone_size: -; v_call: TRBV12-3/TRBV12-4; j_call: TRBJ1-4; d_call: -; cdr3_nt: TGTGCCAGCAGGGACCCAACAGGACTGTTTTTT; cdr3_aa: CASRDPTGLFF
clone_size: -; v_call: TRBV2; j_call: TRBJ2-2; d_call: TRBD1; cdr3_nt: TGTGCCAGCAGCAGGACAGGGAGTGAGGCCGGGGAGCTGTTTTTT; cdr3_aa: CASSRTGSEAGELFF
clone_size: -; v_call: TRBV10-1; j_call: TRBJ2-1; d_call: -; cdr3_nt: TGCGCCAGCACAGGGCGACACAATGAGCAGTTCTTC; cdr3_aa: CASTGRHNEQFF
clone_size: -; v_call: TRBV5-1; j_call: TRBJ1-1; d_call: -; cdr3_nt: TGCGCCAGCAGCCGCTCAGATTCACCCGGGGAAGCTTTCTTT; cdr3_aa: CASSRSDSPGEAFF
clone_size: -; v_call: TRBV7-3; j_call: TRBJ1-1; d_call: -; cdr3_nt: TGTGCCAGCAGCCCGGGGGGGCCGGCGGACACTGAAGCTTTCTTT; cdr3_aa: CASSPGGPADTEAFF
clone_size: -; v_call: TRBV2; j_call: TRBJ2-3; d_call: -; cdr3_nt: TGTGCCAGCAGCCGACAGGTCGAAAGGGCAGATACGCAGTATTTT; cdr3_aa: CASSRQVERADTQYF
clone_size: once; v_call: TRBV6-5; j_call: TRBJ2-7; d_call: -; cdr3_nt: TGTGCCAGCAGAGTTTCCGGGTTGCAGTACTTC; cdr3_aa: CASRVSGLQYF
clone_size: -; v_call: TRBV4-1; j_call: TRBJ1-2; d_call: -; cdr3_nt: TGCGCCAGCAGCCAAGTAGTTGGCTATGGCTACACCTTC; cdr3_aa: CASSQVVGYGYTF
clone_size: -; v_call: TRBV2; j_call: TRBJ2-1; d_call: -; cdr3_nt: TGTGCCAGCAGTGAAGGGCAGTACAATGAGCAGTTCTTC; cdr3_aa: CASSEGQYNEQFF
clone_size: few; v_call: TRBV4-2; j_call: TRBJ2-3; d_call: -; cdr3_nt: TGTGCCAGCAGCCAAGGTCCTGTGGACTCTATAACGCAGTATTTT; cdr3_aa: CASSQGPVDSITQYF
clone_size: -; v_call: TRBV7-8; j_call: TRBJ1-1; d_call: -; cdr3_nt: TGTGCCAGCAGCTTACCAGGTTATACTGAAGCTTTCTTT; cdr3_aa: CASSLPGYTEAFF
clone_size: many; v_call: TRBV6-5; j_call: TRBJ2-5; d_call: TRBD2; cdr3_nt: TGTGCCAGCAGCCTGACTAGCGGGGGACAAGAGACCCAGTACTTC; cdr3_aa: CASSLTSGGQETQYF
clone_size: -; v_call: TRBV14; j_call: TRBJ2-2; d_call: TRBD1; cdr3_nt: TGTGCCAGCAGCCATTTGCCAGGGGGCGGATCTGGAACCGGGGAGCTGTTTTTT; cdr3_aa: CASSHLPGGGSGTGELFF
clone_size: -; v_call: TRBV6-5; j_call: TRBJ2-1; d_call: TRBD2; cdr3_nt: TGTGCCAGCAGTTGGACTAGCGGCCTCTACAATGAGCAGTTCTTC; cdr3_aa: CASSWTSGLYNEQFF
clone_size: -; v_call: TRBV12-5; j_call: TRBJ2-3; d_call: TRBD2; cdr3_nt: TGTGCTAGTGGACCGGGACTAGCGGGAGGGCCTTTTAGCACAGATACGCAGTATTTT; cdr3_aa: CASGPGLAGGPFSTDTQYF
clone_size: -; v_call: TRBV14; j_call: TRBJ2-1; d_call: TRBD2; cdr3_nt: TGTGCCAGCAGCCAACTCGGACTAGCGGGAGGCTCCTACAATGAGCAGTTCTTC; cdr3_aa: CASSQLGLAGGSYNEQFF
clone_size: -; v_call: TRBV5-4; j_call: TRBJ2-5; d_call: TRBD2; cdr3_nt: TGTGCCAGCAGCTTGGTCGGCAGGGAGGGGACCCAGTACTTC; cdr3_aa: CASSLVGREGTQYF
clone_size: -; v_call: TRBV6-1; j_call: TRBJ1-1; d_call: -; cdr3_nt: TGTGCCAGCAGTGAGTTCGCGATGAACACTGAAGCTTTCTTT; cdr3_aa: CASSEFAMNTEAFF
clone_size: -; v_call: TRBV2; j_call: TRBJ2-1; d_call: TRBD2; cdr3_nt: TGTGCCAGCACTAGCGGGAGAAGCCGACCGAGCTATGAGCAGTTCTTC; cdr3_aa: CASTSGRSRPSYEQFF
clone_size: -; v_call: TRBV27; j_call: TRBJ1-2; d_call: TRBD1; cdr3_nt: TGTGCCAGCAGGAAAACAGGGGGCGCGGGCTATGGCTACACCTTC; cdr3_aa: CASRKTGGAGYGYTF
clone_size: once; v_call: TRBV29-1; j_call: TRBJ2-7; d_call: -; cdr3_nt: TGCAGCGTTTCCCCCCCTCTCGAGCAGTACTTC; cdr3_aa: CSVSPPLEQYF
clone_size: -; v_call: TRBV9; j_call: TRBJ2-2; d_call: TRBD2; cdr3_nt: TGTGCCAGCAGCGTACGGACTAGCGACGCCGGGGAGCTGTTTTTT; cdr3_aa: CASSVRTSDAGELFF
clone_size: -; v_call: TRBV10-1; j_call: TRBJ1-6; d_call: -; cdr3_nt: TGCGCCAGCAGTGAAGGAGCAAGGAATTCACCCCTCCACTTT; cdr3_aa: CASSEGARNSPLHF
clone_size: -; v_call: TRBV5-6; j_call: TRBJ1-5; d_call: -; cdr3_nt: TGTGCCAGCAGTCTGGCGGGTTCCAGCAATCAGCCCCAGCATTTT; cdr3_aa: CASSLAGSSNQPQHF
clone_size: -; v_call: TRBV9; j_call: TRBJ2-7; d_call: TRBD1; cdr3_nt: TGTGCCAGCAGCGCCAGGGGGCGCCTCTACGAGCAGTACTTC; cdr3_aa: CASSARGRLYEQYF
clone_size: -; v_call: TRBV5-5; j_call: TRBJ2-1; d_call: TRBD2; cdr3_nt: TGTGCCAGCAGCTCTAGCGGGGGAATGGAGAATGAGCAGTTCTTC; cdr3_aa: CASSSSGGMENEQFF
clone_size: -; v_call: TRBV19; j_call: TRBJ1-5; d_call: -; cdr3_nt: TGTGCCACCTCAATCCCAGGGCGCGGCAATCAGCCCCAGCATTTT; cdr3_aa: CATSIPGRGNQPQHF
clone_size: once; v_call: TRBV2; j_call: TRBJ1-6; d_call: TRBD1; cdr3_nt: TGTGCCAGCATTGACAGGGGTTTTACCAATTCACCCCTCCACTTT; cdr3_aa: CASIDRGFTNSPLHF
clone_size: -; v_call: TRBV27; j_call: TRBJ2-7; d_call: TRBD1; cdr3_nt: TGTGCCAGCAGGAGCTCCGGGACAGGGCCCTACGAGCAGTACTTC; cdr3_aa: CASRSSGTGPYEQYF
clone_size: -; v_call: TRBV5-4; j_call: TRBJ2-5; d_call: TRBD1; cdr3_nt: TGTGCCAGCAGCTTTGACAGGGAGGAGACCCAGTACTTC; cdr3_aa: CASSFDREETQYF
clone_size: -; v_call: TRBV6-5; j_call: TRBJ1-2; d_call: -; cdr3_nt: TGTGCCAGACGAGAAGAAACAGAACTCTATGGCTACACCTTC; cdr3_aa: CARREETELYGYTF
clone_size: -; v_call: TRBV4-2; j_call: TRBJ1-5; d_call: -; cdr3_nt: TGTGCCAGCAGCCAAGTAAGCCCGGGAGGGAGTCAGCCCCAGCATTTT; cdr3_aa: CASSQVSPGGSQPQHF
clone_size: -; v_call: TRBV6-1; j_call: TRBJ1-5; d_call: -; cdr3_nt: TGTGCCAGCAGTGGTACAGGGTTCGGGAGCAATCAGCCCCAGCATTTT; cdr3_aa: CASSGTGFGSNQPQHF
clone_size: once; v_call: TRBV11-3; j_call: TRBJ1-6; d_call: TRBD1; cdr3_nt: TGTGCCAGCAGCTTATCGACAGGGGCCGCCCCCGATAATTCACCCCTCCACTTT; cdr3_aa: CASSLSTGAAPDNSPLHF
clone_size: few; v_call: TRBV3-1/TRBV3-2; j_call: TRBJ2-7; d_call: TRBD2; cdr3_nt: TGTGCCAGCAGCCCAGCCGTCGGGGGGGCGTTCGAGCAGTACTTC; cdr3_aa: CASSPAVGGAFEQYF
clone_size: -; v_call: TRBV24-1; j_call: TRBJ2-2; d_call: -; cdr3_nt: TGTGCCACCAGTGATTTCCTAAGGGGGAACACCGGGGAGCTGTTTTTT; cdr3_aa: CATSDFLRGNTGELFF
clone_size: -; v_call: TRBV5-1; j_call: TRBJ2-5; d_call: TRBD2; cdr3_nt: TGCGCCAGCAGCTTGGGGCCCTCGGCTAGCGGGGAGACCCAGTACTTC; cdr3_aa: CASSLGPSASGETQYF
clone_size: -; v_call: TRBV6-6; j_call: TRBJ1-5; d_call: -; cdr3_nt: TGTGCCAGCAGTTCCGTTTTGGGGGGGAGGAATCAGCCCCAGCATTTT; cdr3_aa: CASSSVLGGRNQPQHF
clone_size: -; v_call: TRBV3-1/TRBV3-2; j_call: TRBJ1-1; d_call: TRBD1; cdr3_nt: TGTGCCAGCAGCCGCGACAGGGTGAACACTGAAGCTTTCTTT; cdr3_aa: CASSRDRVNTEAFF
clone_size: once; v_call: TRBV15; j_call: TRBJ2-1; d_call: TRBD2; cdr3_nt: TGTGCCACCAGCAGTGACGTAGCGGGAGTGGTTGAGCAGTTCTTC; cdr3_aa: CATSSDVAGVVEQFF
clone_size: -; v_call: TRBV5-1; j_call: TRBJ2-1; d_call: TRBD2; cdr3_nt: TGCGCCAGCACCCCGACTAGCGGGATTTACAATGAGCAGTTCTTC; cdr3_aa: CASTPTSGIYNEQFF
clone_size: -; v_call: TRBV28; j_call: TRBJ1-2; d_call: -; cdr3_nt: TGTGCCAGCAGTTCCCCTGGACAGAATAACTATGGCTACACCTTC; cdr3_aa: CASSSPGQNNYGYTF
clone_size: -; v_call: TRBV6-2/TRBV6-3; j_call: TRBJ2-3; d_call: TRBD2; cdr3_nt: TGTGCCAGCAGTTACGAACTAGCGGTTATCACAGATACGCAGTATTTT; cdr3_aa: CASSYELAVITDTQYF
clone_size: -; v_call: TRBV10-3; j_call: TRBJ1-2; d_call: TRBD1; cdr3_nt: TGTGCCGCCCGACAGGGGAACTATGGCTACACCTTC; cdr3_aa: CAARQGNYGYTF
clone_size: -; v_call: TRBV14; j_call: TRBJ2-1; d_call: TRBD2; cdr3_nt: TGTGCCAGCAGCCAAGTCCGGGGGGACAATGAGCAGTTCTTC; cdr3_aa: CASSQVRGDNEQFF
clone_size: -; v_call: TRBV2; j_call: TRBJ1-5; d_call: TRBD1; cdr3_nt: TGTGCCAGCAGCGCAGGACAGGGTTACAATCAGCCCCAGCATTTT; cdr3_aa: CASSAGQGYNQPQHF
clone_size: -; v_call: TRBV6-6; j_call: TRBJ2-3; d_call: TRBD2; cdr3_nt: TGTGCCAGCAGTTGGCGGGGAGGGGTCGGGACAGATACGCAGTATTTT; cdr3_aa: CASSWRGGVGTDTQYF
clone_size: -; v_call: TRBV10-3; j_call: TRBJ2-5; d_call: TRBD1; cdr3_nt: TGTGCCATCAGTCCGGACAGGGGCAGCCAAGAGACCCAGTACTTC; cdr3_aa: CAISPDRGSQETQYF
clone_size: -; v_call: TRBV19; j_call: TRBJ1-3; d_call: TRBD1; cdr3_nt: TGTGCCAGTAGTGGAGGACAGGGGGCTGGAAACACCATATATTTT; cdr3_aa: CASSGGQGAGNTIYF
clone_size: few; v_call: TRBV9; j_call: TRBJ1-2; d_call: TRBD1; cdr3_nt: TGTGCCAGCAGCTCGGGACAGGGGGATGGCTACACCTTC; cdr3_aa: CASSSGQGDGYTF
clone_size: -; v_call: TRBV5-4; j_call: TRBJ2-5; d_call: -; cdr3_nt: TGTGCCAGCAGTCCTGACCCGGGAACGGTCAACCAAGAGACCCAGTACTTC; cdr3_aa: CASSPDPGTVNQETQYF
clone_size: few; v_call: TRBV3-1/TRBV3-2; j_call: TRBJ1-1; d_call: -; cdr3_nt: TGTGCCAGCAGCCCCCGCAGGCAGGACACTGAAGCTTTCTTT; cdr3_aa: CASSPRRQDTEAFF